Detailed here is one TCR beta chain. Its antigen is currently unknown. The data were taken from a study of early T cells in non-severe SARS-CoV-2 infection. Across the whole study: Alpha and beta chains were unpaired, from unsorted whole-blood bulk RNA. The study's findings and limits: CD4 and private specificities were missed by VDJdb matching, which favored anti-spike CD8 responses.

This CDR3 region has 11 residues. Trimming left V 6 bases short and J 1 base short, with 3 bases between. Germline CDR1 is ENHRY and CDR2 is SYGVKD. Researchers attached unique molecular identifiers to individual cDNA molecules. From the 5' RACE reads, TCRdb called clonotypes with MiXCR, one entry per CDR3 protein. The sample records around 33,000 distinct CDR3 sequences, 4.6% being singletons. The sample consisted of whole blood. The clonotype comes from an adult who was a healthcare worker with PCR-confirmed SARS-CoV-2 infection or an uninfected control (not recorded which). The chain joins TRBV10-3 to TRBJ1-1; D is uncertain. DNA for the CDR3: TGTGCCATCAGAACGAACACTGAAGCTTTCTTT. Its translation: CAIRTNTEAFF.